This TCR beta chain was identified in a study of blood T cell repertoires in COVID-19. Profiling relied on immunoSEQ multiplex PCR, and the TCRdb table lists in-frame clones only, not all of them. The sample holds roughly 300,000 clones, 86% seen once. CDR3 size: 14 residues. V lost 3 bases and J lost 3; bases outside the gene matches: 2. Germline CDR1 reads SGHAT; CDR2 reads FQNNGV. Source material: PBMCs or T cells enriched from blood (not recorded which). This TCR derives from a man aged 25 to 45 who had recovered from COVID-19. The chain is built from TRBV11-2 and TRBJ2-5, with 9 positions matching TRBD2. For the CDR3, the DNA is TGTGCCAGCAGCTTCAGCGGGGGGAAAGAGACCCAGTACTTC. This codes for CASSFSGGKETQYF.